These 23 T cell receptor beta chains came from one sample sequenced in a study of blood T cell repertoires in COVID-19 (dated by TCRdb to 2020 to 2022). The library relied on the immunoSEQ multiplex PCR assay. TCRdb limited this immuneACCESS table to in-frame rearrangements with V and J called. A share of clones is missing; checked studies link under half to unresolved V genes, and the rest is unexplained. The table for this sample lists around 130,000 clones; around 84% of them were counted only once. The ten largest clones capture roughly 17% of the sample. Input material: peripheral blood. Every receptor here comes from a woman of 80 years or more with acute or convalescent COVID-19.

The V and J genes are TRBV18 and TRBJ2-7, with 11 nucleotides matching TRBD1. Germline V CDR1 and CDR2: KGHSH, LQKENI. V trimming: 4 bases; J trimming: 2 bases; junction bases outside the gene matches: 4. CDR3 length equals 15 residues. CDR3 sequence (DNA): TGTGCCAGCTCACTCGGACAGGGGGCACCCTACGAGCAGTACTTC. Protein: CASSLGQGAPYEQYF.

This rearrangement joins TRBV24-1 to TRBJ2-7, with 10 nucleotides matching TRBD2. The CDR3 sequence is 15 residues long. Germline V lookup: CDR1 KGHDR, CDR2 SFDVKD. V shed 4 bases and J 5 bases; nucleotides not matched to a gene: 7. Here the CDR3 reads CATSDPSGGWDEQYF. Here the CDR3 DNA reads TGTGCCACCAGTGACCCTAGCGGGGGCTGGGACGAGCAGTACTTC.

This clone was seen a single time. The CDR3 is CASSQVTGNTEAFF. The CDR3 nucleotides read TGCGCCAGCAGCCAAGTGACAGGGAACACTGAAGCTTTCTTT. The V gene is TRBV4-1, the J gene TRBJ1-1; tentative D call: TRBD1 (6 bases). The ends were cut back, 1 base at V and 1 base at J, with 7 bases in the middle. Germline values: CDR1 MGHRA, CDR2 YSYEKL. The CDR3 is made up of 14 amino acids.

The chain joins TRBV5-4 to TRBJ2-5; 10 nucleotides align to TRBD2. CDR1 and CDR2 from the germline V gene are SGHNT and YYREEE (reference sequence). Trimming removed 0 bases from V and 5 bases from J; junction bases left unmatched: 4. CDR3 length: 15 residues. The CDR3 DNA follows: TGTGCCAGCAGCTTGGGGACTAGCGGATCGGAGACCCAGTACTTC. It specifies CASSLGTSGSETQYF.

This rearrangement joins TRBV18 to TRBJ1-5, with D possibly being TRBD1 (6 bases). CDR1 KGHSH and CDR2 LQKENI come from the germline V gene. The ends were cut back, 6 bases at V and 0 bases at J, with 15 bases in the middle. The CDR3 is made up of 16 amino acids. The chain's CDR3 is CASSSEYRASNQPQHF. The CDR3 bases are TGTGCCAGCTCCTCAGAATACAGGGCTAGCAATCAGCCCCAGCATTTT. Drawing the rest from reference TRBV18 and TRBJ1-5, the complete variable domain is NAGVMQNPRHLVRRRGQEARLRCSPMKGHSHVYWYRQLPEEGLKFMVYLQKENIIDESGMPKERFSAEFPKEGPSILRIQQVVRGDSAAYFCASSSEYRASNQPQHFGDGTRLSIL.

This chain uses TRBV23-1 with TRBJ2-3; TRBD2 matches at 7 bases. TRBV23-1 counts as an open reading frame of uncertain function. This CDR3 has 18 amino acids. The V gene end was trimmed by 2 bases and the J gene end by 1 base; junction bases not matched to a gene: 12. Here the CDR3 DNA reads TGCGCCAGCAGTCAAACGCCAGGGCCTAGCGGATGCACAGATACGCAGTATTTT. This codes for CASSQTPGPSGCTDTQYF.

This clone was found once. The rearrangement links TRBV27 to TRBJ1-2; D is ambiguous. V was pared by 7 bases and J by 1 base, with 10 bases between. The CDR3 consists of 13 residues. Germline CDR1 is MNHEY and CDR2 is SMNVEV (reference sequence). This chain's CDR3 is CASIGRGNYGYTF. CDR3 DNA: TGTGCCAGCATCGGACGGGGTAACTATGGCTACACCTTC.

This clone was observed a handful of times. V usage is TRBV5-6 and J usage is TRBJ1-2; the match to TRBD1 covers 7 bases. The germline CDR1 and CDR2 sequences are SGHDT and YYEEEE. The J segment lost 4 bases and the V segment lost 0 bases, leaving 6 bases of the junction unmatched. The CDR3 runs 15 residues. CDR3 coding DNA: TGTGCCAGCAGCTTGGACAGGGGACAGACCTATGGCTACACCTTC. It is translated as CASSLDRGQTYGYTF.

This rearrangement joins TRBV9 to TRBJ1-4, with D possibly being TRBD1 (5 bases). The CDR3 consists of 15 residues. Trimming cost V 0 bases and J 8 bases, with 14 bases left between them. Germline V gene lookup returns CDR1 SGDLS and CDR2 YYNGEE. The CDR3 here is CASSVGWTGDEKLFF. The CDR3 nucleotides are TGTGCCAGCAGCGTAGGGTGGACGGGGGACGAAAAACTGTTTTTT. The variable domain in full, completed from reference TRBV9 and TRBJ1-4, reads DSGVTQTPKHLITATGQRVTLRCSPRSGDLSVYWYQQSLDQGLQFLIQYYNGEERAKGNILERFSAQQFPDLHSELNLSSLELGDSALYFCASSVGWTGDEKLFFGSGTQLSVL.

The rearrangement links TRBV19 to TRBJ1-5; weak D call: TRBD1 (5 bases). The CDR3 spans 14 residues. Deletions cut 3 bases from V and 4 bases from J, with 10 bases between. Looked up from germline, CDR1 is LNHDA and CDR2 is SQIVND (reference sequence). The chain's CDR3 is CASSIRAGNQPQHF. The CDR3 region has the DNA TGTGCCAGTAGTATTCGGGCAGGGAATCAGCCCCAGCATTTT.

V usage is TRBV12-5 and J usage is TRBJ2-6, with TRBD2 matching 9 bases. Germline values: CDR1 LGHNT, CDR2 FRNRAP. V trimming: 0 bases; J trimming: 0 bases; junction bases outside the gene matches: 6. CDR3 size: 19 residues. CDR3 nucleotides: TGTGCTAGTGGTTTGGTAAATCTAGCGGGAACCTCTGGGGCCAACGTCCTGACTTTC. It translates to CASGLVNLAGTSGANVLTF.

CDR3 sequence: CASSPPGGVVEQYF. CDR3 nucleotides: TGTGCCAGCAGCCCCCCTGGAGGGGTGGTCGAGCAGTACTTC. The chain links TRBV11-2 to TRBJ2-7; a weak D match, TRBD2 (6 bases). Germline CDR1 and CDR2: SGHAT and FQNNGV. CDR3 length equals 14 residues. V lost 5 bases, J lost 6 bases, and 17 bases lay in between.

The V gene is TRBV13, the J gene TRBJ1-1; 7 nucleotides align to TRBD1. Trimming at V came to 2 bases and at J to 7 bases, leaving 10 bases not matched to a gene. This CDR3 region has 15 residues. From germline, CDR1 is PRHDT and CDR2 FYEKMQ (reference sequence). The CDR3 DNA follows: TGTGCCAGCAGCTTAACCCGCCAGGGGGTCGGTGAAGCTTTCTTT. Residues: CASSLTRQGVGEAFF.

This clone occurred a few times. The rearrangement uses TRBV7-9 and TRBJ1-2; no reliable D call. The CDR3 covers 15 residues. Trimming cost V 5 bases and J 0 bases, with 13 bases left between them. Germline V gene data show CDR1 as SEHNR and CDR2 as FQNEAQ (reference sequence). This CDR3 is CASSPRQAANYGYTF. CDR3 bases: TGTGCCAGCAGCCCCCGGCAGGCAGCTAACTATGGCTACACCTTC.

V is TRBV7-2 and J is TRBJ2-1; D is undetermined. Deletions cut 5 bases from V and 8 bases from J, with 19 bases between. The V gene's germline CDR1 is SGHTA and CDR2 FQGNSA. CDR3 length equals 15 residues. CDR3 sequence (DNA): TGTGCCAGCAGCCAAAGACTCGCATCTGGCCATGAGCAGTTCTTC. Its translation is CASSQRLASGHEQFF.

The rearrangement links TRBV2 to TRBJ1-4, with no clear D. The CDR3 spans 16 residues. Trimming took off 3 bases at V and 0 bases at J, with 11 bases between the two ends. The germline V gene encodes CDR1 SNHLY and CDR2 FYNNEI. CDR3 amino acids: CASSEGWIATNEKLFF. The DNA for the CDR3 is TGTGCCAGCAGTGAGGGCTGGATCGCAACTAATGAAAAACTGTTTTTT.

A single count supports this clone. The CDR3 coding sequence is TGCAGTGCTCAATCCGGTGATACGCAGTATTTT. This gives the protein CSAQSGDTQYF. This chain links TRBV20-1 with TRBJ2-3; D is undetermined. Germline V gene data show CDR1 as DFQATT and CDR2 as SNEGSKA (reference sequence). The V end was cut by 5 bases, the J end by 6 bases, with 9 bases between. CDR3 length equals 11 residues.

This clone was seen only once. The V gene is TRBV5-1, the J gene TRBJ1-4; 7 nucleotides align to TRBD1. The germline CDR1 and CDR2 sequences are SGHRS and YFSETQ. This CDR3 is 14 amino acids long. The V and J ends lost 4 bases and 8 bases, in that order; junction bases with no gene match: 8. The CDR3 loop reads CASSPQGVGEKLFF. CDR3 in DNA: TGCGCCAGCAGCCCCCAGGGGGTAGGGGAAAAACTGTTTTTT.

V gene TRBV11-2 combines with J gene TRBJ1-5; 7 nucleotides match TRBD1. The ends lost 5 bases at V and 6 bases at J; junction bases unmatched: 7. CDR1 is SGHAT and CDR2 is FQNNGV in the germline V gene. The CDR3 loop spans 14 amino acids. In nucleotides, the CDR3 is TGTGCCAGCAGCCCTCAGGGGGGTGCTCAGCCCCAGCATTTT. Its protein is CASSPQGGAQPQHF.

The chain has TRBV19 and TRBJ1-2; 7 nucleotides agree with TRBD1. Germline V gives CDR1 LNHDA, CDR2 SQIVND (reference sequence). Trimming removed 3 bases from V and 4 bases from J; junction bases left unmatched: 11. The CDR3 consists of 16 residues. CDR3 nucleotides: TGTGCCAGTAGTATCATTAGTGGACAGGCAACCTATGGCTACACCTTC. Its protein product is CASSIISGQATYGYTF.

This chain connects TRBV30 to TRBJ1-2, with TRBD1 matching 8 bases. CDR3 length: 12 amino acids. The germline gives CDR1 GTSNPN, CDR2 SVGIG (reference sequence). V shed 4 bases, J shed 8 bases, and the junction held 6 bases outside the gene matches. CDR3 sequence reads: CAWTGGAWGYTF. The CDR3 coding sequence is TGTGCCTGGACAGGGGGCGCGTGGGGCTACACCTTC. The full variable domain, with the rest looked up from reference TRBV30 and TRBJ1-2, is SQTIHQWPATLVQPVGSPLSLECTVEGTSNPNLYWYRQAAGRGLQLLFYSVGIGQISSEVPQNLSASRPQDRQFILSSKKLLLSDSGFYLCAWTGGAWGYTFGSGTRLTVV.

The rearrangement links TRBV6-2 or TRBV6-3 to TRBJ1-1; possible D gene TRBD1, 6 bases. Germline V gene lookup returns CDR1 MNHEY and CDR2 SVGEGT. V lost 2 bases to trimming and J lost 1 base, with 11 bases between them. The CDR3 has 15 residues. For the CDR3, the DNA is TGTGCCAGCAGTTACGCGGGGGCGCGGAACACTGAAGCTTTCTTT. This sequence encodes CASSYAGARNTEAFF.

V usage is TRBV6-2 or TRBV6-3 and J usage is TRBJ2-7; 7 bases fit TRBD1. Germline CDR1 and CDR2: MNHEY and SVGEGT. The CDR3 length is 14 residues. Trimming cost V 2 bases and J 3 bases; bases outside gene matches: 4. CDR3 sequence: CASSYQGGLYEQYF. The CDR3 nucleotides read TGTGCCAGCAGTTACCAAGGGGGCCTCTACGAGCAGTACTTC.